This paragraph covers one T cell receptor (beta chain) sequence. Its specificity is unknown. The sample comes from a study of vaccination effects on CD4 cells after COVID-19. There are 12 residues in the CDR3. Peptide-pool stimulation followed by sequencing identified expanded antigen-specific CD4+ clonotypes in the ViraFEST assay. Subsequent to roughly 9 days of culture, CD4+ T cells were isolated. The person's infection with SARS-CoV-2, confirmed by PCR, took place between March and December 2020. Stimulation with an HIV-1 Nef peptide pool defined the negative control culture. TCRdb's table, derived via immunoSEQ multiplex PCR, lists solely in-frame clones and lacks some. Found here are 60,000 to 75,000 clones, 65% to 85% of them singletons; the top ten hold more than 5%.

The chain links TRBV21-1 to TRBJ2-5. TRBV21-1 is labeled a pseudogene. Sample: CD4+ T cells from PBMCs cultured with HIV peptides, taken before COVID-19 vaccination. Subset described: HIV-1 Nef peptide pool negative control/reference culture. This clonotype originated in a human donor who had a prior SARS-CoV-2 infection. The CDR3 reads CAKGGRQETQYF. The CDR3 nucleotides are TGTGCCAAAGGGGGGCGACAAGAGACCCAGTACTTC.